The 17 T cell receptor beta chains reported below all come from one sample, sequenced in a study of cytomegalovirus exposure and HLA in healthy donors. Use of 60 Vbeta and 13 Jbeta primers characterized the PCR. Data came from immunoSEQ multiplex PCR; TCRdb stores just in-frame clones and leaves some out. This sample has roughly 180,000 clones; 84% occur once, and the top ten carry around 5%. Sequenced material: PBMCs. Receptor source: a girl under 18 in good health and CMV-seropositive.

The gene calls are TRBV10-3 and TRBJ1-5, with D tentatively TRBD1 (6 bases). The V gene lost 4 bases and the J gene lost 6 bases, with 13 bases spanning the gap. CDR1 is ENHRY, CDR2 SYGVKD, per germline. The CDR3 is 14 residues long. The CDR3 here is CAISVGDTSQPQHF. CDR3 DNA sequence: TGTGCCATCAGTGTTGGGGACACGAGTCAGCCCCAGCATTTT.

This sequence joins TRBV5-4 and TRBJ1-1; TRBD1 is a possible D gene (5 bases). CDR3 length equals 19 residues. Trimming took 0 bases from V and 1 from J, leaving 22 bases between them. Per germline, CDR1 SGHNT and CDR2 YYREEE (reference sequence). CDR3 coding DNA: TGTGCCAGCAGCTTGGTGGGTATCTTGGACGGGGGAAGGAACACTGAAGCTTTCTTT. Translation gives CASSLVGILDGGRNTEAFF.

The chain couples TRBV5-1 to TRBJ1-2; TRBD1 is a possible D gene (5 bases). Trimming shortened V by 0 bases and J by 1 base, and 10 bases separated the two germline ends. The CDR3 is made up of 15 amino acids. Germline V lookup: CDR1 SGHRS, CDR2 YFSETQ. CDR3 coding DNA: TGCGCCAGCAGCTTGGTCCAGGGCCTTAACTATGGCTACACCTTC. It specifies CASSLVQGLNYGYTF.

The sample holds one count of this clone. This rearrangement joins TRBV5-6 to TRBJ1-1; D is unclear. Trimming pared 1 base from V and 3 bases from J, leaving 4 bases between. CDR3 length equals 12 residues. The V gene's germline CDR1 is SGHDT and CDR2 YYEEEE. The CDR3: CASSLSDTEAFF. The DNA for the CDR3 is TGTGCCAGCAGCTTGTCGGACACTGAAGCTTTCTTT.

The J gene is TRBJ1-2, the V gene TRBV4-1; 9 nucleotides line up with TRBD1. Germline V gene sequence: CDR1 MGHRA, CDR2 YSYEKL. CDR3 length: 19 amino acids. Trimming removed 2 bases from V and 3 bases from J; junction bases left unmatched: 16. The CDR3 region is CASSQPSRGHRGQHYGYTF. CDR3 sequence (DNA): TGCGCCAGCAGCCAACCAAGTCGAGGGCACAGGGGGCAGCACTATGGCTACACCTTC.

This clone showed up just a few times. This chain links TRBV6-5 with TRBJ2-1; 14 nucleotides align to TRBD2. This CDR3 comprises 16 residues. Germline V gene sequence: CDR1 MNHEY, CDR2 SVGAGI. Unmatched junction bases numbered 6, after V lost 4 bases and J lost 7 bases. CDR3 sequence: CASSSPGLAGGNEQFF. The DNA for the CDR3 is TGTGCCAGCAGTTCGCCCGGACTAGCGGGGGGAAATGAGCAGTTCTTC.

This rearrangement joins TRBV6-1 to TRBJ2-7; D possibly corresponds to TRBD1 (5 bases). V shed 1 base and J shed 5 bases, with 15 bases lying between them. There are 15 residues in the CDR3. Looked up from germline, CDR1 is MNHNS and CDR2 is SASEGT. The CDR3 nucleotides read TGTGCCAGCAGTGAAGGGGGCCCCAGGACAAACGAGCAGTACTTC. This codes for CASSEGGPRTNEQYF.

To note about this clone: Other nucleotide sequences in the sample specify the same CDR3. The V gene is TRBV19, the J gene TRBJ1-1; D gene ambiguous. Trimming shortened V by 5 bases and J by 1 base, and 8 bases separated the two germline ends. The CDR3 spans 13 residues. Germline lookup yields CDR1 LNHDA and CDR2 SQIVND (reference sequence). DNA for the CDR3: TGTGCCAGTAGTCCTAGGCAGAACACTGAAGCTTTCTTT. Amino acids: CASSPRQNTEAFF.

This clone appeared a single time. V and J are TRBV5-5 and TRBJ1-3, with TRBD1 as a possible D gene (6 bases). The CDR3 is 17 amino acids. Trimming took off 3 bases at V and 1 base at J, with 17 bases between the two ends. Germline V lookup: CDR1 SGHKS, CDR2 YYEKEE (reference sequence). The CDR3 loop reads CASSYSEQGYSGNTIYF. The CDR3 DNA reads TGTGCCAGCAGCTACTCTGAACAGGGCTATTCTGGAAACACCATATATTTT.

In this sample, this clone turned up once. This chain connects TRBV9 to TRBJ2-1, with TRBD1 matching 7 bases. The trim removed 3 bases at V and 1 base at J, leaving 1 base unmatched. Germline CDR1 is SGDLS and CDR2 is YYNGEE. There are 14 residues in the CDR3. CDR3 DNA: TGTGCCAGCAGCGAGGGACAGTCCTACAATGAGCAGTTCTTC. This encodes CASSEGQSYNEQFF. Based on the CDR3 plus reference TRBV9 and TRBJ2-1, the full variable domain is DSGVTQTPKHLITATGQRVTLRCSPRSGDLSVYWYQQSLDQGLQFLIQYYNGEERAKGNILERFSAQQFPDLHSELNLSSLELGDSALYFCASSEGQSYNEQFFGPGTRLTVL.

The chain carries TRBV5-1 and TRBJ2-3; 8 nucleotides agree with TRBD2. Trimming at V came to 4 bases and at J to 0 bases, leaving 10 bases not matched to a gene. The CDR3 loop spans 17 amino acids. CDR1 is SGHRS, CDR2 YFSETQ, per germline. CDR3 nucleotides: TGCGCCAGCAGCCATAGTTTCGAGCGGGGGAGCACAGATACGCAGTATTTT. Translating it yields CASSHSFERGSTDTQYF.

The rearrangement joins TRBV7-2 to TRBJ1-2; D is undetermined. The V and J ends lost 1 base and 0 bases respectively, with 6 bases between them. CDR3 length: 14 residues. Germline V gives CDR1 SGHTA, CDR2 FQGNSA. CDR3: CASSLDRANYGYTF. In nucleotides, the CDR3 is TGTGCCAGCAGCTTAGATCGGGCTAACTATGGCTACACCTTC.

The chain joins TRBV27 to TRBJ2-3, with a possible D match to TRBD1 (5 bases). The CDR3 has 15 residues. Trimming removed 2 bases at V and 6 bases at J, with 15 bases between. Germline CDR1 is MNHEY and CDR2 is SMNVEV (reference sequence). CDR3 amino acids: CASSLSDSGVDTQYF. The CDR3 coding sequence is TGTGCCAGCAGTTTAAGTGACAGTGGGGTTGATACGCAGTATTTT.

CDR3 bases: TGCAGTGCCCTACGAGGCTACGGCTACACCTTC. This encodes CSALRGYGYTF. This chain connects TRBV20-1 to TRBJ1-2; D remains unclear. CDR1 is DFQATT and CDR2 is SNEGSKA in the germline V gene (reference sequence). The CDR3 consists of 11 residues. Trimming stripped 6 bases from V and 8 bases from J, with 13 bases between.

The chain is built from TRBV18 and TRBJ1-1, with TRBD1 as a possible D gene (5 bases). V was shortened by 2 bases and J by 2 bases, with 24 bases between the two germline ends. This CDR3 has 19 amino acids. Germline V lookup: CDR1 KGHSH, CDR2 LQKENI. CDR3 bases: TGTGCCAGCTCACCAGGAGTTTTAGGGGCAGAGATATACAACACTGAAGCTTTCTTT. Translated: CASSPGVLGAEIYNTEAFF.

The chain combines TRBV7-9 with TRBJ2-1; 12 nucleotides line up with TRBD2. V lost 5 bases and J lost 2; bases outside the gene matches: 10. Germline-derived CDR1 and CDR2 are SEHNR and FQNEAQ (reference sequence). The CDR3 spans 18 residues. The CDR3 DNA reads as TGTGCCAGCAGCCCTCGGACTAGCGGGGTTTCCCCCTACAATGAGCAGTTCTTC. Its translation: CASSPRTSGVSPYNEQFF.

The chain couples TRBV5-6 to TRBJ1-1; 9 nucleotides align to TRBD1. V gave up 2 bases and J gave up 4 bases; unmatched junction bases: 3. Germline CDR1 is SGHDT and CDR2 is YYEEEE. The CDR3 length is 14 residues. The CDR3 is CASSFGTGPTEAFF. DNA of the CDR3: TGTGCCAGCAGCTTCGGGACAGGGCCCACTGAAGCTTTCTTT.